The TCR beta chain under discussion was sequenced for a study of cytomegalovirus exposure and HLA in healthy donors. Findings of the study overall: On later analysis, the bulk of CMV-associated TCR beta chains appeared to be HLA-restricted. The listing of approximately 160 TCR beta chains classed them as cytomegalovirus-associated.

Of note for this clone: As yet, its antigen is unknown.

Though nominally healthy at sampling, donors likely had unrecorded immune exposures. Primers: 60 Vbeta forward and 13 Jbeta reverse. Using immunoSEQ multiplex PCR, the repertoire was profiled, and TCRdb retains in-frame clones only, with some absent. The sample records about 140,000 clones, roughly four fifths being singletons. Germline CDR1 and CDR2: MNHEY and SVGAGI. Trimming cost V 6 bases and J 5 bases; bases outside gene matches: 7. This CDR3 has 15 amino acids. The J gene is TRBJ2-1, the V gene TRBV6-5; TRBD2 matches at 10 bases. Sequenced sample: PBMCs. The TCR sequence derives from a young man in good health and CMV-seronegative. CDR3 amino acids: CASSSLAGGHNEQFF. The CDR3, as DNA: TGTGCCAGCAGCTCCTTAGCGGGAGGTCACAATGAGCAGTTCTTC.